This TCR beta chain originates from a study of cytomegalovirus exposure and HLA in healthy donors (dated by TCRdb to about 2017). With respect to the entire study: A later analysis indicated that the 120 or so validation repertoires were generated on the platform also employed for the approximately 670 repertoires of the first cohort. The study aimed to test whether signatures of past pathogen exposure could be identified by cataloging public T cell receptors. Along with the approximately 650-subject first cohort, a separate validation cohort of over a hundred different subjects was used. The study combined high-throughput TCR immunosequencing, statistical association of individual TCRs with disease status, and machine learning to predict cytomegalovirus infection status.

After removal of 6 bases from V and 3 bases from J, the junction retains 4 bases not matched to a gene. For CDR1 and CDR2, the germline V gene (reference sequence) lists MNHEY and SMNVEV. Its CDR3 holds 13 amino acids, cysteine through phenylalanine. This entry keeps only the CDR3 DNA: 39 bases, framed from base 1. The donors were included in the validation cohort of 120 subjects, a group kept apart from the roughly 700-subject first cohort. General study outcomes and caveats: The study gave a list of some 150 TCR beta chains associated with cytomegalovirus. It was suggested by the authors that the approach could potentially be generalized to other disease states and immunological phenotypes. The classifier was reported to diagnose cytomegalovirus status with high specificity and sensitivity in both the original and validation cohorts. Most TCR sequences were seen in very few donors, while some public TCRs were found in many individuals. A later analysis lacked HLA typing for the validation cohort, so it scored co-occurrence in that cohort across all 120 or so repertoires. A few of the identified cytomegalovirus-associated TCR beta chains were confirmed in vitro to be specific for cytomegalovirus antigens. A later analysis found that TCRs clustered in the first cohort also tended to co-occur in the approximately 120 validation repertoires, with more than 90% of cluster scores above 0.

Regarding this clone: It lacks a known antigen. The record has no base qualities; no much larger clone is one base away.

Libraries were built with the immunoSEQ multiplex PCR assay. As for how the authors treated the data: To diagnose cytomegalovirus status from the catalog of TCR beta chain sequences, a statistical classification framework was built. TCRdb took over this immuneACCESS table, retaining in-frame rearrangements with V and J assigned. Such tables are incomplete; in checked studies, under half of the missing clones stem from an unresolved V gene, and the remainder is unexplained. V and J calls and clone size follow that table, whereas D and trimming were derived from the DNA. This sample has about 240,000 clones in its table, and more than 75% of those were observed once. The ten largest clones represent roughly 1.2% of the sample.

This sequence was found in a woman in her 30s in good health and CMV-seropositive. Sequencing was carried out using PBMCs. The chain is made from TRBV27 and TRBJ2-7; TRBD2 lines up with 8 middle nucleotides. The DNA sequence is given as TGTGCCAGCAGCAGTCGGGGGGGCTACGAGCAGTACTTC. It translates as CASSSRGGYEQYF.